Listed below are T cell receptor beta chains from one sample, sequenced in a study of a mutant IDH1 vaccine in newly diagnosed glioma. Using immunoSEQ multiplex PCR, the repertoire was profiled, and TCRdb retains in-frame clones only, with some absent. This repertoire shows tens of thousands of clones, less than 85% found once; its top ten account for about 3.1%. No antigens are known for them. The sequenced sample was PBMCs, obtained from a glioma patient whose treatment included an IDH1 peptide vaccine. The receptors originated from a woman aged 18-29 years with glioma. Some clones in this sample may be carry-over from other donors' samples. CDR3s include the opening cysteine and the closing phenylalanine or tryptophan. The D gene is left open where the match is weak. Clone sizes are given selectively: once, few, many, or a class where the clone is expanded.

CDR3aa: CASSSLGQPNTEAFF; CDR3nt: TGCGCCAGCAGTTCCCTGGGGCAGCCCAACACTGAAGCTTTCTTT; abundance: -; v_gene: TRBV10-2; d_gene: -; j_gene: TRBJ1-1
CDR3aa: CASSLGRGGQETQYF; CDR3nt: TGTGCCAGCAGCTTAGGGAGGGGGGGTCAAGAGACCCAGTACTTC; abundance: -; v_gene: TRBV7-9; d_gene: -; j_gene: TRBJ2-5
CDR3aa: CASGRLRQGANTGELFF; CDR3nt: TGTGCCAGCGGCCGCCTTCGACAGGGGGCCAACACCGGGGAGCTGTTTTTT; abundance: -; v_gene: TRBV11-2; d_gene: TRBD1; j_gene: TRBJ2-2
CDR3aa: CASSPFRGSGAYEQYF; CDR3nt: TGTGCCAGCAGCCCCTTTCGGGGTAGCGGAGCCTACGAGCAGTACTTC; abundance: -; v_gene: TRBV14; d_gene: -; j_gene: TRBJ2-7
CDR3aa: CASSESGSGRAYNEQFF; CDR3nt: TGCGCCAGCAGTGAGTCAGGTAGCGGGAGGGCCTACAATGAGCAGTTCTTC; abundance: -; v_gene: TRBV10-2; d_gene: TRBD2; j_gene: TRBJ2-1
CDR3aa: CASSHPAQEGYTF; CDR3nt: TGTGCCAGCAGCCATCCCGCCCAGGAGGGCTACACCTTC; abundance: -; v_gene: TRBV4-2; d_gene: -; j_gene: TRBJ1-2
CDR3aa: CRAGQGVEQFF; CDR3nt: TGCAGAGCGGGACAGGGCGTTGAGCAGTTCTTC; abundance: few; v_gene: TRBV20-1; d_gene: TRBD1; j_gene: TRBJ2-1
CDR3aa: CASSYRGGAEAFF; CDR3nt: TGTGCCAGCAGCTACAGGGGAGGGGCGGAAGCTTTCTTT; abundance: -; v_gene: TRBV11-3; d_gene: TRBD1; j_gene: TRBJ1-1
CDR3aa: CASSPRGTGGEKLFF; CDR3nt: TGCGCCAGCAGCCCCCGGGGGACAGGGGGAGAAAAACTGTTTTTT; abundance: -; v_gene: TRBV5-1; d_gene: TRBD1; j_gene: TRBJ1-4
CDR3aa: CASAGDRAESDEQYF; CDR3nt: TGTGCCAGTGCCGGGGACAGGGCGGAATCCGACGAGCAGTACTTC; abundance: once; v_gene: TRBV19; d_gene: TRBD1; j_gene: TRBJ2-7
CDR3aa: CASSQDMGAAGGYEQYF; CDR3nt: TGCGCCAGCAGCCAAGATATGGGGGCAGCCGGGGGATACGAGCAGTACTTC; abundance: -; v_gene: TRBV4-1; d_gene: -; j_gene: TRBJ2-7
CDR3aa: CASSLVAPNTGELFF; CDR3nt: TGTGCCAGCAGCTTAGTAGCTCCGAACACCGGGGAGCTGTTTTTT; abundance: -; v_gene: TRBV7-9; d_gene: -; j_gene: TRBJ2-2
CDR3aa: CASSVEVAGELFF; CDR3nt: TGTGCCAGCAGCGTAGAAGTTGCCGGGGAGCTGTTTTTT; abundance: -; v_gene: TRBV9; d_gene: -; j_gene: TRBJ2-2
CDR3aa: CASSQSPRDSADF; CDR3nt: TGTGCCAGCAGTCAGAGTCCCCGGGACTCAGCGGACTTC; abundance: -; v_gene: TRBV6-1; d_gene: -; j_gene: TRBJ2-4
CDR3aa: CASRRDTVNYGYTF; CDR3nt: TGTGCCAGCAGGAGGGACACCGTTAACTATGGCTACACCTTC; abundance: few; v_gene: TRBV6-5; d_gene: -; j_gene: TRBJ1-2
CDR3aa: CASSKSLGPRRELFF; CDR3nt: TGCGCCAGCAGTAAAAGTCTGGGCCCGCGTAGGGAGCTGTTTTTT; abundance: -; v_gene: TRBV10-1; d_gene: -; j_gene: TRBJ2-2
CDR3aa: CASSQESGISGQFF; CDR3nt: TGTGCCAGCAGCCAAGAGAGCGGGATATCAGGGCAGTTCTTC; abundance: -; v_gene: TRBV14; d_gene: TRBD2; j_gene: TRBJ2-1
CDR3aa: CASSLSIQTNEKLFF; CDR3nt: TGTGCCAGCAGCTTATCGATTCAGACTAATGAAAAACTGTTTTTT; abundance: -; v_gene: TRBV7-9; d_gene: -; j_gene: TRBJ1-4
CDR3aa: CASRDGENTEAFF; CDR3nt: TGCGCCAGCAGAGACGGGGAAAACACTGAAGCTTTCTTT; abundance: once; v_gene: TRBV10-1; d_gene: -; j_gene: TRBJ1-1
CDR3aa: CASRLWDSSEQYF; CDR3nt: TGTGCCAGCAGGCTATGGGACAGCTCCGAGCAGTACTTC; abundance: few; v_gene: TRBV6-1; d_gene: TRBD1; j_gene: TRBJ2-7
CDR3aa: CASSDDPGDYGYTF; CDR3nt: TGTGCCAGCAGTGATGACCCCGGGGACTATGGCTACACCTTC; abundance: -; v_gene: TRBV2; d_gene: -; j_gene: TRBJ1-2
CDR3aa: CASSPSGGAYNEQFF; CDR3nt: TGTGCCAGCAGTCCCAGCGGGGGGGCCTACAATGAGCAGTTCTTC; abundance: once; v_gene: TRBV27; d_gene: TRBD2; j_gene: TRBJ2-1
CDR3aa: CASSLLAGDTGELFF; CDR3nt: TGTGCTAGCAGCTTACTAGCGGGAGACACCGGGGAGCTGTTTTTT; abundance: -; v_gene: TRBV7-7; d_gene: TRBD2; j_gene: TRBJ2-2
CDR3aa: CASGRNGELFF; CDR3nt: TGTGCCAGCGGTCGGAACGGGGAGCTGTTTTTT; abundance: few; v_gene: TRBV2; d_gene: -; j_gene: TRBJ2-2
CDR3aa: CASSSPGQGGGYTF; CDR3nt: TGCGCCAGCAGCTCACCGGGACAGGGAGGCGGCTACACCTTC; abundance: -; v_gene: TRBV5-1; d_gene: TRBD1; j_gene: TRBJ1-2
CDR3aa: CASSQVKGQARGEKLFF; CDR3nt: TGTGCCAGCAGCCAAGTTAAAGGACAGGCGAGAGGTGAAAAACTGTTTTTT; abundance: -; v_gene: TRBV4-2; d_gene: TRBD1; j_gene: TRBJ1-4
CDR3aa: CASSSQGAGYNEQFF; CDR3nt: TGTGCCAGCAGCTCCCAGGGGGCCGGCTACAATGAGCAGTTCTTC; abundance: -; v_gene: TRBV5-6; d_gene: TRBD1; j_gene: TRBJ2-1
CDR3aa: CSALRNEKLFF; CDR3nt: TGCAGTGCTCTTCGCAATGAAAAACTGTTTTTT; abundance: -; v_gene: TRBV20-1; d_gene: -; j_gene: TRBJ1-4
CDR3aa: CASSGETGGNEKLFF; CDR3nt: TGTGCCAGCAGCGGAGAGACAGGGGGGAATGAAAAACTGTTTTTT; abundance: once; v_gene: TRBV9; d_gene: TRBD1; j_gene: TRBJ1-4
CDR3aa: CAWSVKGGAFF; CDR3nt: TGTGCCTGGAGTGTAAAGGGGGGAGCTTTCTTT; abundance: medium-sized; v_gene: TRBV30; d_gene: -; j_gene: TRBJ1-1
CDR3aa: CAISEEPPGLTEAFF; CDR3nt: TGTGCCATCAGTGAAGAGCCTCCCGGGCTAACTGAAGCTTTCTTT; abundance: -; v_gene: TRBV10-3; d_gene: -; j_gene: TRBJ1-1
CDR3aa: CASRMEVETEAFF; CDR3nt: TGTGCCAGCAGAATGGAGGTAGAAACTGAAGCTTTCTTT; abundance: -; v_gene: TRBV6-1; d_gene: -; j_gene: TRBJ1-1
CDR3aa: CASSPLSPGELFF; CDR3nt: TGCGCCAGCAGCCCCCTGAGCCCCGGGGAGCTGTTTTTT; abundance: -; v_gene: TRBV4-3; d_gene: -; j_gene: TRBJ2-2
CDR3aa: CASSQASGAGSDTQYF; CDR3nt: TGTGCCAGCAGCCAAGCCAGCGGGGCCGGGTCAGATACGCAGTATTTT; abundance: once; v_gene: TRBV4-2; d_gene: TRBD2; j_gene: TRBJ2-3
CDR3aa: CASSPFQGAYEQYF; CDR3nt: TGTGCCAGCAGCCCTTTCCAGGGAGCCTACGAGCAGTACTTC; abundance: -; v_gene: TRBV14; d_gene: -; j_gene: TRBJ2-7
CDR3aa: CAGINGGHTF; CDR3nt: TGTGCCGGGATTAACGGCGGTCACACCTTC; abundance: -; v_gene: TRBV30; d_gene: -; j_gene: TRBJ1-2
CDR3aa: CASSQEGAGNTEAFF; CDR3nt: TGCGCCAGCAGCCAAGAAGGGGCGGGGAACACTGAAGCTTTCTTT; abundance: few; v_gene: TRBV4-1; d_gene: -; j_gene: TRBJ1-1
CDR3aa: CASSEVPGDRAYGYTF; CDR3nt: TGTGCCAGCAGTGAAGTCCCTGGGGACAGGGCGTATGGCTACACCTTC; abundance: -; v_gene: TRBV6-1; d_gene: TRBD1; j_gene: TRBJ1-2
CDR3aa: CASREGAAGELFF; CDR3nt: TGTGCCAGCAGGGAGGGGGCTGCTGGGGAGCTGTTTTTT; abundance: -; v_gene: TRBV2; d_gene: -; j_gene: TRBJ2-2
CDR3aa: CASSLFGGHEAFF; CDR3nt: TGTGCCAGCAGCTTATTTGGAGGCCACGAAGCTTTCTTT; abundance: few; v_gene: TRBV11-3; d_gene: -; j_gene: TRBJ1-1
CDR3aa: CATRGTLNTEAFF; CDR3nt: TGTGCCACCAGGGGAACCTTAAACACTGAAGCTTTCTTT; abundance: few; v_gene: TRBV2; d_gene: -; j_gene: TRBJ1-1
CDR3aa: CASSELRTEGFF; CDR3nt: TGCGCCAGCAGTGAGTTAAGAACAGAGGGTTTTTTT; abundance: -; v_gene: TRBV10-1; d_gene: -; j_gene: TRBJ1-4
CDR3aa: CASSVEDGYYEQYF; CDR3nt: TGTGCCAGCAGCGTAGAGGACGGATACTACGAGCAGTACTTC; abundance: -; v_gene: TRBV9; d_gene: -; j_gene: TRBJ2-7
CDR3aa: CAISDLSPRLGFF; CDR3nt: TGTGCCATCAGTGACCTATCCCCAAGACTGGGTTTCTTT; abundance: -; v_gene: TRBV10-3; d_gene: -; j_gene: TRBJ1-1